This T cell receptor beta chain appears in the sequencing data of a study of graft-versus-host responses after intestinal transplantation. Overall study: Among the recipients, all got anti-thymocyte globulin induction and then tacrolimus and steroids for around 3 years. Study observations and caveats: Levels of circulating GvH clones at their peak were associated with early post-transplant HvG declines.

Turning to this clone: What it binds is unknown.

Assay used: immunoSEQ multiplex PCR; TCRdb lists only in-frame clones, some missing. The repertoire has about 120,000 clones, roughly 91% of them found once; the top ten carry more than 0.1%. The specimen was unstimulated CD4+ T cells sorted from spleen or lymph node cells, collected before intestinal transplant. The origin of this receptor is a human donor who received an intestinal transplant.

CDR3 loop: CASSIDIKSYGYTF. The DNA for the CDR3 is TGTGCCAGTAGTATAGACATCAAGTCCTATGGCTACACCTTC. This chain links TRBV19 with TRBJ1-2; unclear D gene. The CDR3 runs 14 residues. Trimming shortened V by 0 bases and J by 4 bases, and 9 bases separated the two germline ends. Germline V lookup: CDR1 LNHDA, CDR2 SQIVND (reference sequence).